The T cell receptor (beta chain) described here comes from a study of T cells in Graves' hyperthyroidism and ophthalmopathy. Whole-study findings and limits: In the analysis, a 13 V-J model separated ophthalmopathy from stable hyperthyroidism. Most thyroid-expanded clonotypes above 0.001 were also found in blood.

CDR3 length equals 13 residues. Germline V gene data show CDR1 as MGHDK and CDR2 as SYGVNS. The ends were cut back, 3 bases at V and 7 bases at J, with 10 bases in the middle. This clonotype was counted ten times or more. Its matching antigen is unknown. RNA transcripts were the template for amplifying TCR beta CDR3 regions. The HTBI primer set drove a first-round RT-PCR of the TCR CDR3. TCRdb re-called the multiplex PCR reads through MiXCR, storing one row per CDR3 protein. The sample holds over 700,000 distinct CDR3 sequences, roughly 40% seen once. No ophthalmopathy progression within 18 months constituted stable Graves' hyperthyroidism. Researchers barred patients who had uncontrolled infection, other autoimmune disease, pregnancy or lactation.

This chain links TRBV25-1 with TRBJ1-5; tentative D call: TRBD1 (5 bases). This TCR was sampled from a man aged 18 to 30 with Graves' hyperthyroidism. Sequences were obtained from blood. This CDR3 is CASSDAGLQPQHF. CDR3 coding DNA: TGTGCCAGCAGTGATGCAGGGTTGCAGCCCCAGCATTTT.